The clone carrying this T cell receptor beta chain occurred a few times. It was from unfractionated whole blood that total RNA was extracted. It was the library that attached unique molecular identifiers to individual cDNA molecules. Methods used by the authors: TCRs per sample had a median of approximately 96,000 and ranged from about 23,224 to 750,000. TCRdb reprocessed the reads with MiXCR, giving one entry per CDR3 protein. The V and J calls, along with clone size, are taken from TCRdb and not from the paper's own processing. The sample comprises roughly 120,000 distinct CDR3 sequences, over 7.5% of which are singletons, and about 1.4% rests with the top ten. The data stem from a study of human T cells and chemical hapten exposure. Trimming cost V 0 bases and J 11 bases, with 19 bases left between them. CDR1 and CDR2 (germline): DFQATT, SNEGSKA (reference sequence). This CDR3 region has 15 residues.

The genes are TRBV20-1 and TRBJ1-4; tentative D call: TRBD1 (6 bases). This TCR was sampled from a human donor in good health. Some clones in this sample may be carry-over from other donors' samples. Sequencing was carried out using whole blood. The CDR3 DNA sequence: TGCAGTGCTAGAGAGAACAGGGAAATCATCGGGAAACTGTTTTTT. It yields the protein CSARENREIIGKLFF.